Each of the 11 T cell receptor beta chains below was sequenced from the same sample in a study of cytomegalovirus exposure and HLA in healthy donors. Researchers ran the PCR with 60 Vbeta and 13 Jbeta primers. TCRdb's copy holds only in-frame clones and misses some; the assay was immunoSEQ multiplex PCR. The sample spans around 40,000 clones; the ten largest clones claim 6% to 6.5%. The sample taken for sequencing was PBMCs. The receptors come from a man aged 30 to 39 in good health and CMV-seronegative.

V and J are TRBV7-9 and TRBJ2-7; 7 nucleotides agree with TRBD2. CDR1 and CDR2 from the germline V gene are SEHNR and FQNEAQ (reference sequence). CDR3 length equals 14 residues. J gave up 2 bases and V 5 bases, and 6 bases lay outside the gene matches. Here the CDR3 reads CASSARDYTYEQYF. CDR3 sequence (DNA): TGTGCCAGCAGCGCCCGGGACTATACCTACGAGCAGTACTTC.

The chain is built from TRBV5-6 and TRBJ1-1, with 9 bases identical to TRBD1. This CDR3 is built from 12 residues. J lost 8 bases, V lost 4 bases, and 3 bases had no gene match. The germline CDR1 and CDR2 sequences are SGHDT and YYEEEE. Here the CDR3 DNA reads TGTGCCAGCAGCCTAGGACAGGGGGAAGCTTTCTTT. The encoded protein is CASSLGQGEAFF.

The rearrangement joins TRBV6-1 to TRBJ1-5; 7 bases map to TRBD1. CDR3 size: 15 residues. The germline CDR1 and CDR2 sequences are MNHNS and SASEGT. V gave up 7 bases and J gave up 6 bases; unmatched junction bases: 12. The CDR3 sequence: CASTLTGAWGQPQHF. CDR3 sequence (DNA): TGTGCCAGCACTCTAACAGGGGCCTGGGGTCAGCCCCAGCATTTT.

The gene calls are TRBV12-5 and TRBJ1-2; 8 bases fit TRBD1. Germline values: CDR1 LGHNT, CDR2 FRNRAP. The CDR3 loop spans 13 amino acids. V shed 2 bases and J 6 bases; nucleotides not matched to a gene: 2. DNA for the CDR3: TGTGCTAGTGGTTTGAGACAGGGGAATGGCTACACCTTC. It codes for CASGLRQGNGYTF. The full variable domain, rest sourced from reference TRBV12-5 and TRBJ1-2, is DARVTQTPRHKVTEMGQEVTMRCQPILGHNTVFWYRQTMMQGLELLAYFRNRAPLDDSGMPKDRFSAEMPDATLATLKIQPSEPRDSAVYFCASGLRQGNGYTFGSGTRLTVV.

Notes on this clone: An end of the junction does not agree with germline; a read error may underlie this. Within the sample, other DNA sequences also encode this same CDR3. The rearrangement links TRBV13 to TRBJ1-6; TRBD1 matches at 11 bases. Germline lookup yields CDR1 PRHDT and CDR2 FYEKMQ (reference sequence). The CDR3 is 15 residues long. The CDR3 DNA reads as TGTGCCAGCAGCCAAGGACAGGGGGCCAATTCACCCCTACACTTT. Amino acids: CASSQGQGANSPLHF.

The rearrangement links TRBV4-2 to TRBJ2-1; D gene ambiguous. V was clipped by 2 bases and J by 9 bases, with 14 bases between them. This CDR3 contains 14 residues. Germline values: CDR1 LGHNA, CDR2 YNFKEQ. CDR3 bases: TGTGCCAGCAGCCAAAGTCAAGCTAGAGGTGAGCAGTTCTTC. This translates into CASSQSQARGEQFF.

The CDR3 bases are TGTGCCAGCAGCTTGAGCGCCTACGAGCAGTACTTC. As protein: CASSLSAYEQYF. The chain employs TRBV5-6 and TRBJ2-7; no reliable D call. The germline V gene has CDR1 SGHDT and CDR2 YYEEEE. There are 12 residues in the CDR3. V was cut by 1 base and J by 2 bases, with 4 bases left in between. The variable domain in full, completed from reference TRBV5-6 and TRBJ2-7, reads DAGVTQSPTHLIKTRGQQVTLRCSPKSGHDTVSWYQQALGQGPQFIFQYYEEEERQRGNFPDRFSGHQFPNYSSELNVNALLLGDSALYLCASSLSAYEQYFGPGTRLTVT.

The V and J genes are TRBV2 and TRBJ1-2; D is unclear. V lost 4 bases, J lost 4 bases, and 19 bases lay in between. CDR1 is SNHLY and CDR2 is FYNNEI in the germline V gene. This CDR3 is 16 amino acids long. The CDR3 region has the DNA TGTGCCAGCAGTGCTGCCCAGGCCCATCATACCTATGGCTACACCTTC. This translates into CASSAAQAHHTYGYTF.

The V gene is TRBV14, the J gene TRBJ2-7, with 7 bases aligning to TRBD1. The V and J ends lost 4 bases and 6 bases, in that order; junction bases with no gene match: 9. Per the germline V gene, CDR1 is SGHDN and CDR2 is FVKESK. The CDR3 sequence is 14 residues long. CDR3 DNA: TGTGCCAGCAGCCCGCCAGGGGGTGTGAGCGAGCAGTACTTC. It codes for CASSPPGGVSEQYF.

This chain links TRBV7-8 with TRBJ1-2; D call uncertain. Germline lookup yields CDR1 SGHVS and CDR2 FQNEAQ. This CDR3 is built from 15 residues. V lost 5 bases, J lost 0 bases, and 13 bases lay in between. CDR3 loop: CASSPPRAANYGYTF. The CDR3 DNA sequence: TGTGCCAGCAGCCCGCCGAGGGCAGCTAACTATGGCTACACCTTC.

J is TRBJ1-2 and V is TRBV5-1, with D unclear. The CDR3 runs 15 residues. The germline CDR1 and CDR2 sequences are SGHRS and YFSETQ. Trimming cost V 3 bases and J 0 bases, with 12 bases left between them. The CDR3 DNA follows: TGCGCCAGCAGCTCGGAGGACTTAGCTAACTATGGCTACACCTTC. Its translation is CASSSEDLANYGYTF.